The next 10 T cell receptor beta chains were all read from a single sample in a study of blood T cells in healthy people across ages. A second PCR of about 6 to 12 cycles used a sample-barcoded 5' primer and a J-beta primer mix. TCRdb re-analysed the 5' RACE reads in MiXCR, keeping a single row per CDR3 protein. The profile shows 1.5 million to 1.9 million distinct CDR3 sequences, about 45% of them singletons. The sample was blood. The receptors derive from a woman aged 18-30 years in good health.

Turning to this clonotype: This clone may be a read error of a much larger clone one base away. The V and J genes are TRBV11-1 and TRBJ2-1; D possibly corresponds to TRBD2 (5 bases). This CDR3 has 14 residues. The V gene's germline CDR1 is SGHAT and CDR2 FQDESV (reference sequence). V gave up 3 bases and J gave up 10 bases, with 16 bases separating them. CDR3 in DNA: TGTGCCAGCAGCTTGTTGAGCGGCTCCTACGAGCAGTTCTTC. Its translation is CASSLLSGSYEQFF. The variable domain in full, with the rest retrieved from reference TRBV11-1 and TRBJ2-1, is EAEVAQSPRYKITEKSQAVAFWCDPISGHATLYWYRQILGQGPELLVQFQDESVVDDSQLPKDRFSAERLKGVDSTLKIQPAELGDSAMYLCASSLLSGSYEQFFGPGTRLTVL.

There are a few counts of this clonotype. This chain connects TRBV9 to TRBJ2-3; D possibly corresponds to TRBD1 (5 bases). V gave up 2 bases and J gave up 2 bases, with 12 bases separating them. From germline, CDR1 is SGDLS and CDR2 YYNGEE. The CDR3 is 15 amino acids. CDR3 bases: TGTGCCAGCAGCGTCTGGGGCAGACTCACAGATACGCAGTATTTT. Translated: CASSVWGRLTDTQYF.

In this sample, this clonotype turned up a few times. The chain employs TRBV7-2 and TRBJ1-2; D unresolved. Germline V gives CDR1 SGHTA, CDR2 FQGNSA. This CDR3 is built from 18 residues. Trimming cost V 0 bases and J 0 bases, with 17 bases left between them. CDR3 in amino acids: CASSLASLDRRANYGYTF. DNA of the CDR3: TGTGCCAGCAGCTTAGCTTCTCTAGACCGTCGAGCTAACTATGGCTACACCTTC.

The chain links TRBV2 to TRBJ1-2; the match to TRBD1 covers 7 bases. CDR1 is SNHLY and CDR2 is FYNNEI in the germline V gene. V was pared by 6 bases and J by 0 bases, with 7 bases of the junction left unmatched. The CDR3 has 15 residues. The CDR3 region has the DNA TGTGCCAGCAGGGCCCAGGGGGTGGCTAACTATGGCTACACCTTC. It is translated as CASRAQGVANYGYTF.

This clonotype was observed a few times. V is TRBV9 and J is TRBJ2-3; D may correspond to TRBD1 or TRBD2 (5 bases each). The V and J ends lost 2 bases and 7 bases respectively, with 14 bases between them. In germline, CDR1 is SGDLS, CDR2 YYNGEE. The CDR3 has 14 residues. The CDR3 is CASSVTRDQYTQYF. In DNA, the CDR3 is TGTGCCAGCAGCGTCACAAGGGACCAATATACGCAGTATTTT.

This clonotype was picked up many times. V gene TRBV12-3 or TRBV12-4 combines with J gene TRBJ2-7; no clear D gene. V was shortened by 4 bases and J by 4 bases, with 5 bases between the two germline ends. CDR3 length equals 11 residues. CDR3 bases: TGTGCCAGCAGTTCCGGGTACGAGCAGTACTTC. As protein: CASSSGYEQYF.

This clonotype occurred a few times. The gene calls are TRBV11-2 and TRBJ2-1; D is unresolved. The CDR3 has 12 residues. CDR1 SGHAT and CDR2 FQNNGV come from the germline V gene. Between the trimmed V and J ends, which lost 2 bases and 7 bases, there was a span of 6 bases. The CDR3 sequence: CASSLISNEQFF. CDR3 nucleotide sequence: TGTGCCAGCAGCTTAATCAGTAATGAGCAGTTCTTC.

The gene calls are TRBV18 and TRBJ1-4; a weak D match, TRBD1 (6 bases). This CDR3 contains 15 residues. Trimming shortened V by 4 bases and J by 5 bases, and 14 bases separated the two germline ends. Germline loops: CDR1 KGHSH, CDR2 LQKENI. DNA for the CDR3: TGTGCCAGCTCACGATCGACAGGAGTGAATGAAAAACTGTTTTTT. Translated: CASSRSTGVNEKLFF.

This clonotype was picked up one time. This chain links TRBV7-9 with TRBJ2-1, with TRBD2 matching over 13 bases. The V gene's germline CDR1 is SEHNR and CDR2 FQNEAQ (reference sequence). V shed 0 bases and J 7 bases; nucleotides not matched to a gene: 9. This CDR3 is 18 amino acids long. CDR3: CASSLAIGTSGVGNEQFF. CDR3 in DNA: TGTGCCAGCAGCTTAGCGATCGGGACTAGCGGGGTTGGGAATGAGCAGTTCTTC.

The chain links TRBV5-6 to TRBJ2-3, with 7 nucleotides matching TRBD2. CDR1 is SGHDT, CDR2 YYEEEE, per germline. This CDR3 has 17 residues. V shed 1 base and J 3 bases; nucleotides not matched to a gene: 11. CDR3 DNA sequence: TGTGCCAGCAGCTTGATGACCGGCGGGAGAGGTACAGATACGCAGTATTTT. Its translation is CASSLMTGGRGTDTQYF.